This T cell receptor (beta chain) came from a study of blood T cell repertoires in COVID-19. On the study more broadly: In each case, the material was cDNA or gDNA derived from T cells, B-cell-depleted T cells, or PBMCs.

Germline trimming cut 5 bases from V and 5 bases from J; bases unmatched to any gene: 6. The CDR3 totals 15 residues. Germline V gene sequence: CDR1 MDHEN, CDR2 SYDVKM. As originally analysed: By means of reference gene primer amplification, nucleated cell counts were estimated. Profiling relied on immunoSEQ multiplex PCR, and the TCRdb table lists in-frame clones only, not all of them. The DNA gave D and trimming, while V, J and clone size come from that table. The sample lists over 200,000 clones; roughly 80% were seen once. Sequencing was carried out using peripheral blood. This TCR was sampled from a human donor in a cohort sampled during active COVID-19. The chain employs TRBV28 and TRBJ2-3; 11 nucleotides line up with TRBD2. CDR3: CASSPQLAGEDTQYF. The CDR3 DNA reads TGTGCCAGCAGTCCCCAACTAGCGGGAGAAGATACGCAGTATTTT.